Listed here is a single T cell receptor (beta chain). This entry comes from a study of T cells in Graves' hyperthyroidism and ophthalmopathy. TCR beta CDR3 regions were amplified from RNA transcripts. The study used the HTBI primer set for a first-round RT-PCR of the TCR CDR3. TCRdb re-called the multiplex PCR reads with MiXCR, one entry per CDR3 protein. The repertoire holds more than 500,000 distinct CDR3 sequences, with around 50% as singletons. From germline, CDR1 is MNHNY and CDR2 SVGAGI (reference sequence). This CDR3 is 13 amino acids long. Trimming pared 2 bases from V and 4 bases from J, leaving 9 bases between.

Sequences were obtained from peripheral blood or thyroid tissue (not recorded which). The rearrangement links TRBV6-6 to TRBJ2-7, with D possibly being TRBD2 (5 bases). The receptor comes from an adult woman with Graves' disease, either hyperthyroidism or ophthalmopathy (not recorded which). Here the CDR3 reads CASSYGSMYEQYF. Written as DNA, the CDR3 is TGTGCCAGCAGTTACGGGAGCATGTACGAGCAGTACTTC.